The clone carrying this T cell receptor (beta chain) was found a few times. This sample was taken from a study of T cell responses to AZD1222 COVID-19 vaccine. This CDR3 region has 15 residues. V lost 0 bases and J lost 0, with 7 bases in between. From germline, CDR1 is SGHTS and CDR2 YDEGEE. Data came from immunoSEQ multiplex PCR; TCRdb stores just in-frame clones and leaves some out. The data contain roughly 30,000 clones, 78% of them seen just once; the ten biggest clones take up approximately 5%. This chain uses TRBV5-8 with TRBJ1-3; D remains ambiguous. This material consisted of peripheral blood, taken on day 0 of AZD1222 vaccination. This clonotype originated in an adult in good health. The chain's CDR3 is CASSLGGYSGNTIYF. The DNA for the CDR3 is TGTGCCAGCAGCTTGGGTGGTTACTCTGGAAACACCATATATTTT.